Following are 22 T cell receptor beta chains from one sample sequenced in a study of cytomegalovirus exposure and HLA in healthy donors. In the PCR, 60 Vbeta and 13 Jbeta primers were used. Some clones are missing from TCRdb's copy, which holds only in-frame ones; the method was immunoSEQ multiplex PCR. The sample includes approximately 150,000 clones, around 10% of them seen just once. The sequenced sample was PBMCs. These receptors all stem from a male donor in good health and CMV-seronegative.

The chain links TRBV5-1 to TRBJ2-3, with no clear D. Trimming took off 1 base at V and 1 base at J, with 4 bases between the two ends. The CDR3 loop spans 13 amino acids. Per germline, CDR1 SGHRS and CDR2 YFSETQ. Here the CDR3 reads CASSLLGTDTQYF. The DNA of the CDR3 is TGCGCCAGCAGCTTGCTTGGCACAGATACGCAGTATTTT. Drawing the rest from reference TRBV5-1 and TRBJ2-3, the complete variable domain is KAGVTQTPRYLIKTRGQQVTLSCSPISGHRSVSWYQQTPGQGLQFLFEYFSETQRNKGNFPGRFSGRQFSNSRSEMNVSTLELGDSALYLCASSLLGTDTQYFGPGTRLTVL.

The rearrangement joins TRBV5-4 to TRBJ1-1; D possibly corresponds to TRBD1 (6 bases). The length of the CDR3 is 11 residues. From germline, CDR1 is SGHNT and CDR2 YYREEE (reference sequence). Trimming took off 6 bases at V and 7 bases at J, with 10 bases between the two ends. The CDR3 sequence: CASKLDSEAFF. As DNA, the CDR3 is TGTGCCAGCAAGCTGGACAGTGAAGCTTTCTTT.

This chain uses TRBV7-2 with TRBJ1-1; 7 bases are a match to TRBD1. Germline assignment: CDR1 SGHTA and CDR2 FQGNSA. The CDR3 consists of 15 residues. Germline trimming cut 5 bases from V and 0 bases from J; bases unmatched to any gene: 6. The CDR3 DNA is TGTGCCAGCAGCCGTTGGACAGGAATGAACACTGAAGCTTTCTTT. Protein product: CASSRWTGMNTEAFF.

This clone was detected only a few times. The chain combines TRBV4-2 with TRBJ2-3; 10 nucleotides match TRBD2. The germline V gene encodes CDR1 LGHNA and CDR2 YNFKEQ. With V trimmed by 2 bases and J by 0 bases, 11 bases remained unmatched. This CDR3 comprises 19 residues. Written as DNA, the CDR3 is TGTGCCAGCAGCCAAAGAATAACTAGCGGGGTTGCTAGCACAGATACGCAGTATTTT. It specifies CASSQRITSGVASTDTQYF.

The chain joins TRBV7-6 to TRBJ2-2; 12 bases are shared with TRBD2. The germline V gene has CDR1 SGHVS and CDR2 FNYEAQ. CDR3 length: 17 residues. Losses at the gene ends were 5 bases for V and 6 bases for J; bases not matched to a gene: 10. The CDR3 DNA follows: TGTGCCAGCAGCCGGAATCCGGGACTAGCGGGCCCCGGGGAGCTGTTTTTT. It codes for CASSRNPGLAGPGELFF.

This clone has only a few counts. The chain couples TRBV9 to TRBJ2-5, with 13 bases identical to TRBD2. Germline trimming cut 0 bases from V and 0 bases from J; bases unmatched to any gene: 8. The CDR3 is 19 amino acids. Germline values: CDR1 SGDLS, CDR2 YYNGEE. CDR3 sequence (DNA): TGTGCCAGCAGCGTAGCCACCGGGACTAGCGGGATGTACCAAGAGACCCAGTACTTC. Translated: CASSVATGTSGMYQETQYF. The entire variable domain, with the rest obtained from reference TRBV9 and TRBJ2-5, is as follows: DSGVTQTPKHLITATGQRVTLRCSPRSGDLSVYWYQQSLDQGLQFLIQYYNGEERAKGNILERFSAQQFPDLHSELNLSSLELGDSALYFCASSVATGTSGMYQETQYFGPGTRLLVL.

J is TRBJ1-4 and V is TRBV5-1; no definite D call. CDR3 length: 15 amino acids. The germline V gene encodes CDR1 SGHRS and CDR2 YFSETQ. V was trimmed by 4 bases and J by 7 bases, leaving 17 bases between them. CDR3 protein: CASSLTSIRGEKLFF. The DNA of the CDR3 is TGCGCCAGCAGCCTCACATCCATCCGGGGTGAAAAACTGTTTTTT. The full variable domain, in which reference TRBV5-1 and TRBJ1-4 provide the parts outside the CDR3, is KAGVTQTPRYLIKTRGQQVTLSCSPISGHRSVSWYQQTPGQGLQFLFEYFSETQRNKGNFPGRFSGRQFSNSRSEMNVSTLELGDSALYLCASSLTSIRGEKLFFGSGTQLSVL.

The chain is built from TRBV5-4 and TRBJ2-1; TRBD1 might be the D (5 bases). With 2 bases removed from V and 5 bases from J, the gap between germline ends came to 14 bases. The CDR3 covers 15 residues. The germline V gene has CDR1 SGHNT and CDR2 YYREEE (reference sequence). CDR3 residues: CASSFVRVGDNEQFF. The DNA for the CDR3 is TGTGCCAGCAGCTTCGTCCGGGTAGGGGACAATGAGCAGTTCTTC.

CDR3 sequence reads: CASSFPGQSYEQYF. The CDR3 DNA sequence: TGTGCCAGCAGCTTCCCGGGACAGTCCTACGAGCAGTACTTC. The chain uses TRBV5-4 and TRBJ2-5; TRBD1 aligns across 7 bases. The end of the DNA aligns better with TRBJ2-7, so the J call may be wrong. CDR1 and CDR2 from the germline V gene are SGHNT and YYREEE (reference sequence). The CDR3 contains 14 residues.

This chain uses TRBV6-4 with TRBJ1-5; unclear D gene. Germline loops: CDR1 MRHNA, CDR2 SNTAGT. The CDR3 loop spans 13 amino acids. Trimming left V 2 bases short and J 7 bases short, with 9 bases between. CDR3 nucleotide sequence: TGTGCCAGCAGTGACATGCCGGGGCAGCCCCAGCATTTT. Protein product: CASSDMPGQPQHF.

This clone has only a few counts. The chain links TRBV5-4 to TRBJ2-7; D remains unclear. The CDR3 runs to 13 residues. The V gene's germline CDR1 is SGHNT and CDR2 YYREEE (reference sequence). V gave up 1 base and J gave up 0 bases, with 5 bases separating them. In DNA form, the CDR3 reads TGTGCCAGCAGCTTGTCATCCTCCTACGAGCAGTACTTC. It is translated as CASSLSSSYEQYF.

This clone was counted between two and nine times. V and J are TRBV7-9 and TRBJ1-5; D unresolved. The CDR3 consists of 16 residues. V was clipped by 1 base and J by 6 bases, with 16 bases between them. The germline V gene encodes CDR1 SEHNR and CDR2 FQNEAQ (reference sequence). The CDR3 here is CASSLVSGADSQPQHF. CDR3 sequence (DNA): TGTGCCAGCAGCTTAGTTTCAGGAGCGGATAGTCAGCCCCAGCATTTT. Filled out from reference TRBV7-9 and TRBJ1-5, the complete variable domain reads DTGVSQNPRHKITKRGQNVTFRCDPISEHNRLYWYRQTLGQGPEFLTYFQNEAQLEKSRLLSDRFSAERPKGSFSTLEIQRTEQGDSAMYLCASSLVSGADSQPQHFGDGTRLSIL.

This clone was detected only a few times. V is TRBV7-2 and J is TRBJ2-3, with D unclear. The V end was cut by 6 bases, the J end by 5 bases, with 6 bases between. CDR1 and CDR2 (germline): SGHTA, FQGNSA. The CDR3 totals 11 residues. In nucleotides, the CDR3 is TGTGCCAGCAGACTAAAAGATACGCAGTATTTT. Translating gives CASRLKDTQYF.

This clone was counted only a few times. The chain links TRBV29-1 to TRBJ2-2; tentative D call: TRBD2 (5 bases). Between the trimmed V and J ends, which lost 7 bases and 6 bases, there was a span of 18 bases. The CDR3 loop spans 14 amino acids. Germline CDR1 is SQVTM and CDR2 is ANQGSEA. CDR3 residues: CSARTDSFPGELFF. DNA of the CDR3: TGCAGCGCCCGGACGGACTCCTTCCCCGGGGAGCTGTTTTTT.

The chain couples TRBV6-1 to TRBJ1-4; possibly TRBD1 for D (5 bases). The CDR3 is 13 amino acids. Trimming left V 8 bases short and J 8 bases short, with 15 bases between. Germline V CDR1 and CDR2: MNHNS, SASEGT. The CDR3 is CASWGRVREKLFF. CDR3 nucleotides: TGTGCCAGCTGGGGGAGGGTTAGGGAAAAACTGTTTTTT.

Points on this clone: The conserved final phenylalanine or tryptophan is absent from the CDR3, which likely points to a read error. The V call is TRBV7-9, the J call TRBJ1-1; 9 bases line up with TRBD1. The CDR3 has 16 residues. With 5 bases clipped from V and 6 bases from J, the junction kept 13 bases outside the gene matches. The V gene's germline CDR1 is SEHNR and CDR2 FQNEAQ (reference sequence). CDR3 protein: CASSPRGDRGGPEAFV. In nucleotides, the CDR3 is TGTGCCAGCAGCCCCCGCGGCGACAGGGGGGGCCCTGAAGCTTTCGTT.

This clone has just a few counts. The rearrangement links TRBV6-5 to TRBJ2-7; D is unclear. The CDR3 is 13 amino acids. CDR1 is MNHEY, CDR2 SVGAGI, per germline. V lost 0 bases and J 3 bases, leaving 6 bases between the germline ends. The CDR3: CASSYSSLYEQYF. The CDR3 coding sequence is TGTGCCAGCAGTTACTCCAGTCTCTACGAGCAGTACTTC.

The CDR3 region has the DNA TGTGCCAGCAGCGTAGTGTCTAGCGACAATGAGCAGTTCTTC. It yields the protein CASSVVSSDNEQFF. The rearrangement links TRBV9 to TRBJ2-1, with D possibly TRBD2 on 6 matching bases. V was clipped by 0 bases and J by 5 bases, with 9 bases between them. Per the germline V gene, CDR1 is SGDLS and CDR2 is YYNGEE. The CDR3 covers 14 residues.

This clone came up a few times. This chain uses TRBV4-2 with TRBJ2-1, with a weak D call TRBD1 (5 bases). CDR3 length: 17 amino acids. V lost 0 bases and J lost 1, with 13 bases in between. Germline lookup yields CDR1 LGHNA and CDR2 YNFKEQ. CDR3 DNA sequence: TGTGCCAGCAGCCAAGAATGGGCAGGGCCATCCTACAATGAGCAGTTCTTC. This codes for CASSQEWAGPSYNEQFF.

The chain has TRBV9 and TRBJ1-2, with D possibly being TRBD1 (5 bases). V was trimmed by 7 bases and J by 8 bases, leaving 18 bases between them. CDR3 length: 13 amino acids. Per germline, CDR1 SGDLS and CDR2 YYNGEE. CDR3: CASQREGSKGYTF. CDR3 nucleotide sequence: TGTGCCAGCCAGCGGGAGGGGTCGAAGGGCTACACCTTC.

In this sample, this clone turned up a few times. The chain recombines TRBV19 with TRBJ1-5; no firm D call. The CDR3 is 13 residues long. CDR1 LNHDA and CDR2 SQIVND come from the germline V gene (reference sequence). V lost 8 bases to trimming and J lost 0 bases, with 8 bases between them. The CDR3 DNA reads as TGTGCCAGTGAGATGAATAGCAATCAGCCCCAGCATTTT. It encodes CASEMNSNQPQHF.

The genes are TRBV5-4 and TRBJ2-3, with 7 bases identical to TRBD2. Germline V lookup: CDR1 SGHNT, CDR2 YYREEE (reference sequence). J gave up 2 bases and V 0 bases, and 6 bases lay outside the gene matches. This CDR3 is 16 amino acids long. The DNA for the CDR3 is TGTGCCAGCAGCTTGGTTGTCCTAGCGGACACAGATACGCAGTATTTT. Translating gives CASSLVVLADTDTQYF.